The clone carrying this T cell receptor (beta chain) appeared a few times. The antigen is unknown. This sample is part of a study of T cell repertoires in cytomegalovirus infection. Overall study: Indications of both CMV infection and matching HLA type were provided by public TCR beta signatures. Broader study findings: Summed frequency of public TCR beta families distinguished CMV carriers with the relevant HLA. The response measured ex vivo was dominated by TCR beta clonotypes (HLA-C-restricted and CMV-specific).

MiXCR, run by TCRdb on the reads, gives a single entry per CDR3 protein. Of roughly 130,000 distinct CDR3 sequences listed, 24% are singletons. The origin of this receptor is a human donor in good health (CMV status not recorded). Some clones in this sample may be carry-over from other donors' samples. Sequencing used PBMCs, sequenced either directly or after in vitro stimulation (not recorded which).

The CDR3 sequence: CASSLGGPGETQYF. The CDR3 nucleotides are TGTGCCAGCAGCTTGGGGGGGCCCGGAGAGACCCAGTACTTC. This sequence joins TRBV5-6 and TRBJ2-5; D may be TRBD1 (6 bases). The CDR3 sequence is 14 residues long. V was cut by 0 bases and J by 4 bases, with 10 bases left in between. CDR1 is SGHDT and CDR2 is YYEEEE in the germline V gene.